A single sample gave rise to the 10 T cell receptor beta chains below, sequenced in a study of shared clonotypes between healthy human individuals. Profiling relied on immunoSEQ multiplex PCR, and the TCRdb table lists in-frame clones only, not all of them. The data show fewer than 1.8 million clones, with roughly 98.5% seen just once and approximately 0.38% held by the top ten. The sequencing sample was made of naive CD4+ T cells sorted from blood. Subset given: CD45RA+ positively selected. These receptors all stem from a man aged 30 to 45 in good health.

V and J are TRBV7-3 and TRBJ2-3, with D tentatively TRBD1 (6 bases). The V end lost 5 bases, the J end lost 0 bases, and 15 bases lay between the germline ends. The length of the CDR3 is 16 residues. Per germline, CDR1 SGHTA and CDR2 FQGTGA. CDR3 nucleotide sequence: TGTGCCAGCAGCCTCCGCAGGGGAGCGAGCACAGATACGCAGTATTTT. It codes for CASSLRRGASTDTQYF.

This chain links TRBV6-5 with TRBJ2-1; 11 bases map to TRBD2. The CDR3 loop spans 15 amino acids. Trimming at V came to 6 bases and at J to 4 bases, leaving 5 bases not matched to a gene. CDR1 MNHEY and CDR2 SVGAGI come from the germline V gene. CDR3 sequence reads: CASRQRTSGYNEQFF. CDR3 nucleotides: TGTGCCAGCAGGCAAAGGACTAGCGGGTACAATGAGCAGTTCTTC.

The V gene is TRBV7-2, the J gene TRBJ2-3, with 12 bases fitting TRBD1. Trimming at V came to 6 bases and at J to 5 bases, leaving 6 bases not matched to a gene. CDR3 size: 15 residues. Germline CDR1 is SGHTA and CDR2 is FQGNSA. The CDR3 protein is CASSGTGGALDTQYF. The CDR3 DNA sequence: TGTGCCAGCAGTGGGACAGGGGGCGCGTTAGATACGCAGTATTTT.

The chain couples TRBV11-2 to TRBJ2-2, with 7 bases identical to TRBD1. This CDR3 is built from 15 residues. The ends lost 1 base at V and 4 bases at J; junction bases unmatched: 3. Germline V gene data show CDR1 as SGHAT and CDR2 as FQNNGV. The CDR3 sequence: CASSLGDRATGELFF. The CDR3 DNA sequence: TGTGCCAGCAGCTTAGGTGACAGGGCCACCGGGGAGCTGTTTTTT.

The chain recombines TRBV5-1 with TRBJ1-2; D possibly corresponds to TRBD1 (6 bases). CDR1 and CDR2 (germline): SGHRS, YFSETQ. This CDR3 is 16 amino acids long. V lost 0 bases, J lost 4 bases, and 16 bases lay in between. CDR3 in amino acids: CASSLELGGPIYGYTF. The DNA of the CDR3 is TGCGCCAGCAGCTTGGAACTAGGGGGACCTATCTATGGCTACACCTTC.

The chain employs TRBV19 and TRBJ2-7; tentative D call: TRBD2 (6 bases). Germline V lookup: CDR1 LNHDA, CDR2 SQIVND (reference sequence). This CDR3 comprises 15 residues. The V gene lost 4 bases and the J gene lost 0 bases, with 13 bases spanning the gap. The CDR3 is CASSRITGSSYEQYF. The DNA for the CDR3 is TGTGCCAGTAGTAGAATCACCGGGAGCTCCTACGAGCAGTACTTC.

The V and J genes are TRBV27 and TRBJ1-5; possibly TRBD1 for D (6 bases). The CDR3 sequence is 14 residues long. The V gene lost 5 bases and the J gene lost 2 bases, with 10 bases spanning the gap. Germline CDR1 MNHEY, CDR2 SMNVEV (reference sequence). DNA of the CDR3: TGTGCCAGCAGTCCCGACAGGCGCAATCAGCCCCAGCATTTT. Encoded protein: CASSPDRRNQPQHF.

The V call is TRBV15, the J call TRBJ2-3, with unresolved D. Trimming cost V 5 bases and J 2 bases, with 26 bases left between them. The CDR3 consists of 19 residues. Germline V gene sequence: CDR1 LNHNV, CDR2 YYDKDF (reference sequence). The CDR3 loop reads CATSRLPLRTTATTDTQYF. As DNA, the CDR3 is TGTGCCACCAGCCGACTCCCCCTTCGGACGACCGCTACCACAGATACGCAGTATTTT.

The CDR3 region has the DNA TGTGCCTGGAGTCTGGCGGGGGGTTTTTTCGCGAACACCGGGGAGCTGTTTTTT. This translates into CAWSLAGGFFANTGELFF. The chain uses TRBV30 and TRBJ2-2; 8 nucleotides match TRBD2. V was pared by 2 bases and J by 0 bases, with 11 bases of the junction left unmatched. The germline V gene encodes CDR1 GTSNPN and CDR2 SVGIG (reference sequence). This CDR3 is built from 18 residues.

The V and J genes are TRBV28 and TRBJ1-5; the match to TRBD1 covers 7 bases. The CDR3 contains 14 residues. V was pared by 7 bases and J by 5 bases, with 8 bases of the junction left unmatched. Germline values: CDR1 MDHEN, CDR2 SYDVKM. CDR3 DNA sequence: TGTGCCAGCACCCTGGGACAGACCTATCAGCCCCAGCATTTT. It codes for CASTLGQTYQPQHF.